This paragraph covers one TCR beta chain sequence. These data belong to a study of blood T cell repertoires in COVID-19. About the research overall: In each case, the material was cDNA or gDNA derived from T cells, B-cell-depleted T cells, or PBMCs.

Those who participated ranged in age from roughly 18 to 90 years and resided in 24 US areas. In assigning cohorts, the study relied on participant-reported clinical history. In the original workflow: Estimation of nucleated cell counts relied on the amplification of reference gene primers. Clones were read by immunoSEQ multiplex PCR, and TCRdb kept only the in-frame ones, dropping some. Clonal size and the V and J genes are those of that table, whereas D and trimming came from the DNA. Of 150,000 to 200,000 clones listed, roughly 87% are singletons. The V gene end was trimmed by 4 bases and the J gene end by 3 bases; junction bases not matched to a gene: 7. Per germline, CDR1 SNHLY and CDR2 FYNNEI. This CDR3 is 16 amino acids long.

The chain links TRBV2 to TRBJ2-3, with 10 positions matching TRBD2. The sample was PBMCs or T cells enriched from blood (not recorded which). The clonotype was recovered from a middle-aged woman with acute COVID-19. The CDR3 coding sequence is TGTGCCAGCAGTGGGCTACTAGCGGGAACAACAGATACGCAGTATTTT. Translated: CASSGLLAGTTDTQYF.